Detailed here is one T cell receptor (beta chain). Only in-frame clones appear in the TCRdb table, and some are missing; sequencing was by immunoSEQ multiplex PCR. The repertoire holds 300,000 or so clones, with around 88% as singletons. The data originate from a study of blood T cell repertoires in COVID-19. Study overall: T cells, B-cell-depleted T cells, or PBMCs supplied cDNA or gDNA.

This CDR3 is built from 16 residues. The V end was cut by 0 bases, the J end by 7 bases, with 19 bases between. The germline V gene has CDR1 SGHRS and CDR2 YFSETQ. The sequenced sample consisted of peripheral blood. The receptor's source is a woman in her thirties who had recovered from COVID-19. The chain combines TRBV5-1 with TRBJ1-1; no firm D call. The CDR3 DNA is TGCGCCAGCAGCTTGGCCGGGAGGGTTCGAGACCTTGAAGCTTTCTTT. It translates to CASSLAGRVRDLEAFF.